This T cell receptor beta chain was obtained from a study of blood T cell repertoires in COVID-19. Study summary: Italy, Spain and the United States were the sources of the convalescent and acute COVID-19 samples.

Germline V gives CDR1 GTSNPN, CDR2 SVGIG (reference sequence). Trimming removed 2 bases at V and 6 bases at J, with 14 bases between. The CDR3 contains 14 residues. Assay: immunoSEQ multiplex PCR; the TCRdb copy retains only in-frame clones and omits some. The sample shows 42,000 or so clones, around 81% of them seen only once. Sequencing used peripheral blood. This clonotype was sampled from a man between 40 and 49 years old with active or convalescent COVID-19. The chain carries TRBV30 and TRBJ1-5; no clear D gene. The CDR3 sequence: CAWSRAIGGQPQHF. CDR3 nucleotide sequence: TGTGCCTGGAGTAGGGCTATTGGAGGTCAGCCCCAGCATTTT.